Listed below are T cell receptor beta chains from one sample, sequenced in a study of T-cell reconstitution after alpha-beta-depleted transplantation in children. From the PCR reads, TCRdb called clonotypes with MiXCR, one entry per CDR3 protein. The table lists around 440,000 distinct CDR3 sequences, around 15% of them singletons, with around 28% in the top ten. The sequenced sample was PBMCs, mostly from graft donor cells, obtained 360 days after TCRalphabeta/CD19-depleted stem cell transplant. The receptors were gathered from a boy under two years old who had a stem cell transplant for Wiskott-Aldrich syndrome, so the T cells may come from the graft donor. Each CDR3 is given with its conserved first and last residue. A D gene is named only where the DNA matches it firmly. Rows may omit the clone size; those that give it use once, few, many or a size class.

D gene	V gene	J gene	clone size	CDR3 DNA	CDR3 protein
TRBD2	TRBV24-1	TRBJ2-7	.	TGTGCCACCAGTGGTAAGGGACTAGCGGACTCCTACGAGCAGTACTTC	CATSGKGLADSYEQYF
.	TRBV21-1	TRBJ2-7	few	TGTGCCAGCAGCAAAAACCCCGGGGGCTACAGGGAGTACGAGCAGTACTTC	CASSKNPGGYREYEQYF
TRBD2	TRBV20-1	TRBJ2-1	.	TGCAGTGCTAGCCGGGAGGGGGGGTTC	CSASREGGF
.	TRBV4-3	TRBJ2-1	.	TGCGCCAGCAGCCAAGCATTAGGAGAGCAGTTCTTC	CASSQALGEQFF
.	TRBV12-3/TRBV12-4	TRBJ2-7	.	TGTGCCAGCAGCCCAGCAGGGATCGCGGGCTACGAGCAGTACTTC	CASSPAGIAGYEQYF
.	TRBV7-9	TRBJ1-3	few	TGTGCCAGCAGCTTAAACTCCGGAAACACCATATATTTT	CASSLNSGNTIYF
.	TRBV4-2	TRBJ2-2	.	TGTGCCAGCAGCCAACTTGCGGGGGTGAAGACAGGGTGGGCGAACACCGGGGAGCTGTTTTTT	CASSQLAGVKTGWANTGELFF
TRBD1	TRBV20-1	TRBJ1-5	.	TGCAGTGCTGGACAGGTAGGGGGTCAGCCCCAGCATTTT	CSAGQVGGQPQHF
.	TRBV7-9	TRBJ2-7	.	TGTGCCAGCTCAATTGGGGTCATGGGCTACGAGCAGTACTTC	CASSIGVMGYEQYF
.	TRBV5-1	TRBJ2-2	few	TGCGCCAGCAGACGTGACACGAACACCGGGGAGCTGTTTTTT	CASRRDTNTGELFF
.	TRBV27	TRBJ2-3	few	TGTGCCAGCAGTTTATCGACGAGGGGCCCCACAGATACGCAGTATTTT	CASSLSTRGPTDTQYF
.	TRBV5-1	TRBJ2-7	few	TGCGCCAGCAGCTTGTCTGGGGACCGAGGACGGTACGAGCAGTACTTC	CASSLSGDRGRYEQYF
.	TRBV12-3/TRBV12-4	TRBJ2-3	.	TGTGCCAGCAGCCCCTTCAGGGATACGCAGTATTTT	CASSPFRDTQYF
.	TRBV4-3	TRBJ2-1	.	TGCGCCAGCAGCCTCCAGGGAGACAATGAGCAGTTCTTC	CASSLQGDNEQFF
.	TRBV10-3	TRBJ2-1	.	TGTGCCATCAAGGCCTCACCTAGGAATGAGCAGTTCTTC	CAIKASPRNEQFF
.	TRBV3-1	TRBJ2-3	.	TGTGCCAGCAGCCAGAGGGGAGTGCCAGATACGCAGTATTTT	CASSQRGVPDTQYF
.	TRBV5-6	TRBJ2-3	.	TGTGCCAGCAGCGGGAGTGGCACAGATACGCAGTATTTT	CASSGSGTDTQYF
TRBD2	TRBV11-2	TRBJ2-5	few	TGTGCCAGCAGCTTGGGGACTAGCTTTGTCGAGACCCAGTACTTC	CASSLGTSFVETQYF
.	TRBV4-1	TRBJ2-7	.	TGCGCCAGCAGCCTAACACCATTCCTCAAAGGGGGCTCCTACGAGCAGTACTTC	CASSLTPFLKGGSYEQYF
.	TRBV5-1	TRBJ2-5	many	TGCGCCAGCAGCTTGGCCAACCAAGAGACCCAGTACTTC	CASSLANQETQYF
TRBD1	TRBV2	TRBJ1-5	few	TGTGCCAGCAGTGAAGGACAGGGGGGACAGCCCCAGCATTTT	CASSEGQGGQPQHF
TRBD2	TRBV11-2	TRBJ2-7	.	TGTGCCAGCAGCTTAGGGGGACTAGCGGTTTCGGGGTACAACGAGCAGTACTTC	CASSLGGLAVSGYNEQYF
.	TRBV11-2	TRBJ2-7	few	TGTGCCAGCAGCTTAGATCTAGGGCAACATAGCTCCTACGAGCAGTACTTC	CASSLDLGQHSSYEQYF
TRBD1	TRBV20-1	TRBJ2-5	.	TGCAGTGCCCAAGAGGGGGCTTACCAAGAGACCCAGTACTTC	CSAQEGAYQETQYF
.	TRBV24-1	TRBJ2-2	few	TGTGCCACCAGTGATCCAGCTTCCCCTAACACCGGGGAGCTGTTTTTT	CATSDPASPNTGELFF
TRBD1	TRBV5-1	TRBJ2-1	.	TGCGCCAGCAGAGGTCCTACAGGGGGATACAATGAGCAGTTCTTC	CASRGPTGGYNEQFF
.	TRBV12-3/TRBV12-4	TRBJ2-1	few	TGTGCCAGCAGTTTCTGTCTGGACTCAGTTGTCAATGAGCAGTTCTTC	CASSFCLDSVVNEQFF
.	TRBV15	TRBJ2-7	.	TGTGCCACCAGCAGAGACGAGAGTTACGAGCAGTACTTC	CATSRDESYEQYF
TRBD1	TRBV12-3/TRBV12-4	TRBJ1-4	many	TGTGCCAGCAGTCGACAGGGTTGGGGGGAAAAACTGTTTTTT	CASSRQGWGEKLFF
.	TRBV28	TRBJ1-2	few	TGTGCCAGCAGTTTCCGGGACCGATTCTATGGCTACACCTTC	CASSFRDRFYGYTF
.	TRBV11-2	TRBJ2-5	.	TGTGCCAGCAGTACGAGTGGGGCCCAGTACTTC	CASSTSGAQYF
.	TRBV20-1	TRBJ2-3	few	TGCAGTGCTAGTCGTCTAGCGCCGATTGGGGATACGCAGTATTTT	CSASRLAPIGDTQYF
.	TRBV20-1	TRBJ2-1	.	TGCAGTGCTAGTCGACTGCCGTCCTACAATGAGCAGTTCTTC	CSASRLPSYNEQFF
TRBD2	TRBV5-1	TRBJ2-5	few	TGCGCCAGCAGCGGGGGACTAGCGGGAGTAAGGCGAGGACAAGAGACCCAGTACTTC	CASSGGLAGVRRGQETQYF
TRBD1	TRBV18	TRBJ2-7	few	TGTGCCAGCTCACCAAACAGGGGCTACGAGCAGTACTTC	CASSPNRGYEQYF
TRBD1	TRBV28	TRBJ2-7	few	TGTGCCAGCAGTACCCGACAGGGGTACGAGCAGTACTTC	CASSTRQGYEQYF
TRBD2	TRBV11-2	TRBJ2-2	.	TGTGCCAGCAGCATTAGCGGGGGTAACACCGGGGAGCTGTTTTTT	CASSISGGNTGELFF
.	TRBV5-1	TRBJ2-3	few	TGCGCCAGCATTTCCAGGGGCGTTGGGGAAGCAGATACGCAGTATTTT	CASISRGVGEADTQYF
TRBD1	TRBV27	TRBJ2-5	few	TGTGCCAGCAGTTTTCAGGACAGGGTAGAGACCCAGTACTTC	CASSFQDRVETQYF
.	TRBV5-1	TRBJ2-1	few	TGCGCCAGCAGCTTGGGCAGGTCGATGTACAATGAGCAGTTCTTC	CASSLGRSMYNEQFF
.	TRBV20-1	TRBJ2-2	.	TGCAGTGCTACAAGGAACACCGGGGAGCTGTTTTTT	CSATRNTGELFF
TRBD2	TRBV20-1	TRBJ2-2	few	TGCAGTGCCCGGGGAGGGGTATCGAACACCGGGGAGCTGTTTTTT	CSARGGVSNTGELFF
TRBD2	TRBV6-1	TRBJ2-1	.	TGTGCCAGCAGCCGACTAGCGGGAGTCAATGAGCAGTTCTTC	CASSRLAGVNEQFF
.	TRBV12-3/TRBV12-4	TRBJ2-5	.	TGTGCCGGCAGTCCGAGACAGACCCAGTACTTC	CAGSPRQTQYF
TRBD2	TRBV27	TRBJ2-7	.	TGTGCCAGCACCCCCCTAGCGGGGGGGACCTACGAGCAGTACTTC	CASTPLAGGTYEQYF
.	TRBV6-2/TRBV6-3	TRBJ2-3	few	TGTGCCAGCAGTGCCATCCGGTGGTTCGCCCTTAGCACAGATACGCAGTATTTT	CASSAIRWFALSTDTQYF
.	TRBV24-1	TRBJ1-1	few	TGTGCCACCAGTGATTTGGTCGGGGAAGCTTTCTTT	CATSDLVGEAFF
.	TRBV6-1	TRBJ2-1	few	TGTGCCAGCAGGGCCCCCGGGACCTACAATGAGCAGTTCTTC	CASRAPGTYNEQFF
.	TRBV3-1	TRBJ2-3	few	TGTGCCAGCAGGGACGGGGGCAGCACAGATACGCAGTATTTT	CASRDGGSTDTQYF